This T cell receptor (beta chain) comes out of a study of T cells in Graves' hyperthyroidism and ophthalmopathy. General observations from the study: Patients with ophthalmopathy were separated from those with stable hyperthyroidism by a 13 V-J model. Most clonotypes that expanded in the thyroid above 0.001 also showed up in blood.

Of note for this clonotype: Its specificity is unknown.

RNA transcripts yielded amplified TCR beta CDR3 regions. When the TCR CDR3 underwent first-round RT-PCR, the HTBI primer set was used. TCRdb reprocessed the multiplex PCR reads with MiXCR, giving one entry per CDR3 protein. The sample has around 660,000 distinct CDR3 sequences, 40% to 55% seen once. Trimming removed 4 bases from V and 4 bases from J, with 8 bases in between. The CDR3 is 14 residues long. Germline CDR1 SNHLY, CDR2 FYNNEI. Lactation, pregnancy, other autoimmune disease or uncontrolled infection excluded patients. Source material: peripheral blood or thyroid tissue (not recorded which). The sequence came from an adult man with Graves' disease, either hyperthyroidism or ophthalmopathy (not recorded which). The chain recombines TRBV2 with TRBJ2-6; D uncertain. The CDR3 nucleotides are TGTGCCAGCAGTGGCAAACAGGGGGCCAACGTCCTGACTTTC. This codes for CASSGKQGANVLTF.